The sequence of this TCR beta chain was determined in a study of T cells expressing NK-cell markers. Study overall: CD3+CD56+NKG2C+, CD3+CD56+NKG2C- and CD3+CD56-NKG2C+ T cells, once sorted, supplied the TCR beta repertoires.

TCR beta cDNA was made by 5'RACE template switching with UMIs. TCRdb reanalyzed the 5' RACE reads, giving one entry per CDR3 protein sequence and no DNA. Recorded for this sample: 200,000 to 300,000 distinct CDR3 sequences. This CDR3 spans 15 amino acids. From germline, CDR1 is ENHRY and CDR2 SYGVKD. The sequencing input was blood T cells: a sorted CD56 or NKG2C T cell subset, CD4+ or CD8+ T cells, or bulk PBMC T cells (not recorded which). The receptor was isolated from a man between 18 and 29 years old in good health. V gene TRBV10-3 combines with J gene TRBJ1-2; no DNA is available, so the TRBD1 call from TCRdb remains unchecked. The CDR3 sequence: CAISSTGDPRYGYTF.